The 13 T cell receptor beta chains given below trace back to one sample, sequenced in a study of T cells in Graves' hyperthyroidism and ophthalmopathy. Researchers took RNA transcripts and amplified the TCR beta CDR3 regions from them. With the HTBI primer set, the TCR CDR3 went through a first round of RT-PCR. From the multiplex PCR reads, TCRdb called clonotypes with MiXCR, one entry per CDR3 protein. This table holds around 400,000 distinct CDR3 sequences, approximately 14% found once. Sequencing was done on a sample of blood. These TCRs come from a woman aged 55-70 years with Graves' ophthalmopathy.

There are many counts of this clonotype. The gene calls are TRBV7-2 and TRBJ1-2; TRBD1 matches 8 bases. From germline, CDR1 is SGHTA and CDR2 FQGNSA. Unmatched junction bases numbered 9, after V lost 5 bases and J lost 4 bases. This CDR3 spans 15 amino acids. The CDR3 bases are TGTGCCAGCAGCGCGACTGGACAGGGCGGCTATGGCTACACCTTC. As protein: CASSATGQGGYGYTF. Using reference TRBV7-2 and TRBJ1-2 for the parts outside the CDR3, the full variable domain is GAGVSQSPSNKVTEKGKDVELRCDPISGHTALYWYRQSLGQGLEFLIYFQGNSAPDKSGLPSDRFSAERTGGSVSTLTIQRTQQEDSAVYLCASSATGQGGYGYTFGSGTRLTVV.

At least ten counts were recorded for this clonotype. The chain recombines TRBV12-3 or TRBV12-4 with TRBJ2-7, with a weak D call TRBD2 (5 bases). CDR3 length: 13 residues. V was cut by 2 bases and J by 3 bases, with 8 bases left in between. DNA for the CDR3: TGTGCCAGCAGTTTAAGCGGAATCTACGAGCAGTACTTC. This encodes CASSLSGIYEQYF.

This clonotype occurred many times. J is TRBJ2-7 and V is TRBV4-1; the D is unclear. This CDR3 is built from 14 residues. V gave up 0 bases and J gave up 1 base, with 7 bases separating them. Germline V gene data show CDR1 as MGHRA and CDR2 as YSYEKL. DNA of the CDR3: TGCGCCAGCAGCCAAGAAGACTTTTCCTACGAGCAGTACTTC. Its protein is CASSQEDFSYEQYF.

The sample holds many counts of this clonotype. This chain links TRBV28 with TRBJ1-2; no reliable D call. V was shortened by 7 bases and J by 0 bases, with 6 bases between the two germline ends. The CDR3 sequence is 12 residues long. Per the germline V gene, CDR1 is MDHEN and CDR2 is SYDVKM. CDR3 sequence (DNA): TGTGCCAGCAACCGAGCTAACTATGGCTACACCTTC. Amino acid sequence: CASNRANYGYTF.

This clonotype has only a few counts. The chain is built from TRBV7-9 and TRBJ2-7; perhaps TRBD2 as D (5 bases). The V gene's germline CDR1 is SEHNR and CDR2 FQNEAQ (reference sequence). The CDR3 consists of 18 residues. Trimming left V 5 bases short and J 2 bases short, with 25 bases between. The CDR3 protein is CASSPTPLGLKTTYEQYF. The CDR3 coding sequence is TGTGCCAGCAGCCCCACCCCCCTAGGACTGAAGACCACCTACGAGCAGTACTTC.

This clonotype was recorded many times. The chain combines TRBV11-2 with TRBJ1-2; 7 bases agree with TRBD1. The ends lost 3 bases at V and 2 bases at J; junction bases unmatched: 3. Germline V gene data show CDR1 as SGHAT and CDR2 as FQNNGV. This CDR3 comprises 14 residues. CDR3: CASSFGQVNYGYTF. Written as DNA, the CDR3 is TGTGCCAGCAGCTTTGGACAGGTGAACTATGGCTACACCTTC.

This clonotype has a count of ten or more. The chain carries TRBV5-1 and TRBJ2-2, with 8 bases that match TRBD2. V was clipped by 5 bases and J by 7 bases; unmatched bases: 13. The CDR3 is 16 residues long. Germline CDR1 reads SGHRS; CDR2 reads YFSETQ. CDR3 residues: CASRSPGLGVIGELFF. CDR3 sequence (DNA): TGCGCCAGCAGGTCCCCGGGACTAGGAGTAATCGGGGAGCTGTTTTTT.

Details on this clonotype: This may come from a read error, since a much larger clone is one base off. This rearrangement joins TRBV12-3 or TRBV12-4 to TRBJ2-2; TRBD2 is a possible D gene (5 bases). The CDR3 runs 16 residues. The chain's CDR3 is CASSLARPVLTGERFF. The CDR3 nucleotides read TGTGCCAGCAGTTTAGCTCGACCCGTTTTAACCGGGGAGCGGTTTTTT.

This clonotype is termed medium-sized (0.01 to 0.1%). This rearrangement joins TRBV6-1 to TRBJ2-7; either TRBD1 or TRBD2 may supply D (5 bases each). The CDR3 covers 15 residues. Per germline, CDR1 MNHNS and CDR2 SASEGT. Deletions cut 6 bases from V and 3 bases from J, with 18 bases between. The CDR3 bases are TGTGCCAGCAGGAACCACGGGGCCTCTTGCTACGAGCAGTACTTC. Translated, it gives CASRNHGASCYEQYF.

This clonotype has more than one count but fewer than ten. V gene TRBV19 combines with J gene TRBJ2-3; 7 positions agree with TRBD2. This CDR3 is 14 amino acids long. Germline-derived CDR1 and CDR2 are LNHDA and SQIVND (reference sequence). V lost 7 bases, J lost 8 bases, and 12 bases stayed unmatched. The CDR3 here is CASTAGVRSATQYF. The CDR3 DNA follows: TGTGCCAGTACGGCGGGAGTGAGGTCAGCTACGCAGTATTTT.

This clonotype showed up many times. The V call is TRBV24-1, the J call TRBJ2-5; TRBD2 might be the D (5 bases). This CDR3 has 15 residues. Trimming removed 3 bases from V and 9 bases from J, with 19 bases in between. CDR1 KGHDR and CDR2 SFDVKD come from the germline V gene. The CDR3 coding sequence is TGTGCCACCAGTGATCACGTTGGACTCGATAGGGCCCAGTACTTC. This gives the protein CATSDHVGLDRAQYF.

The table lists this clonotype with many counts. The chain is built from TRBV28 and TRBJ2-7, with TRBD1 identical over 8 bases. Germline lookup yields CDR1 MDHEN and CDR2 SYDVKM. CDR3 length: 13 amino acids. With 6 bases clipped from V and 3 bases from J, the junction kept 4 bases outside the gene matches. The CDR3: CASRDRDLYEQYF. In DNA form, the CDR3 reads TGTGCCAGCAGGGACAGGGATCTCTACGAGCAGTACTTC. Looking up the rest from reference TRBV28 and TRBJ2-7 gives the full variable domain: DVKVTQSSRYLVKRTGEKVFLECVQDMDHENMFWYRQDPGLGLRLIYFSYDVKMKEKGDIPEGYSVSREKKERFSLILESASTNQTSMYLCASRDRDLYEQYFGPGTRLTVT.

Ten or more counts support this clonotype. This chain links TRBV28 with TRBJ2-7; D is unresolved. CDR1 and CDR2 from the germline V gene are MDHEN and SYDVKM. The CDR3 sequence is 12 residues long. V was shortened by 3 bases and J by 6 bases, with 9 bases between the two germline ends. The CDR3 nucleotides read TGTGCCAGCAGTTTTCGTAGGGTCGAGCAGTACTTC. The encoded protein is CASSFRRVEQYF.